This TCR beta chain is drawn from a study of blood T cell repertoires in COVID-19. Method: immunoSEQ multiplex PCR; TCRdb's copy keeps in-frame clones and lacks some. The table has roughly 61,000 clones, less than 85% seen once; the top ten hold roughly 13%. The V gene's germline CDR1 is KGHSH and CDR2 LQKENI. CDR3 length: 16 amino acids. V lost 4 bases to trimming and J lost 0 bases, with 12 bases between them. Sequences were obtained from peripheral blood. The receptor comes from a woman between 65 and 79 years old with acute or convalescent COVID-19. The chain is built from TRBV18 and TRBJ2-2; perhaps TRBD2 as D (6 bases). The CDR3 DNA sequence: TGTGCCAGCTCACTGCGGGGATCGCCGAACACCGGGGAGCTGTTTTTT. Its protein product is CASSLRGSPNTGELFF.